One and the same sample provided the 23 T cell receptor beta chains below, sequenced in a study of blood T cell repertoires in COVID-19. TCRdb's copy holds only in-frame clones and misses some; the assay was immunoSEQ multiplex PCR. The sample comprises 150,000 to 200,000 clones, around 90% of which are singletons, and approximately 5.5% rests with the top ten. Material for sequencing was peripheral blood. These receptors were collected from a man between 35 and 55 years old with active or convalescent COVID-19.

Only one count was recorded for this clone. The chain joins TRBV29-1 to TRBJ2-1; 9 nucleotides line up with TRBD1. The CDR3 consists of 12 residues. V dropped 7 bases and J dropped 4; count of bases not matched to a gene: 2. Germline-derived CDR1 and CDR2 are SQVTM and ANQGSEA. The CDR3 region is CSATGGYNEQFF. CDR3 coding DNA: TGCAGCGCGACAGGGGGTTACAATGAGCAGTTCTTC.

The chain has TRBV6-5 and TRBJ1-1; D ambiguous. CDR3 length: 14 amino acids. Germline V gene lookup returns CDR1 MNHEY and CDR2 SVGAGI. V was pared by 9 bases and J by 3 bases, with 17 bases between. The CDR3 region has the DNA TGTGCCAGTAAAAGTTACTTCGAGGACACTGAAGCTTTCTTT. It translates to CASKSYFEDTEAFF.

This clone appeared a single time. This sequence joins TRBV15 and TRBJ2-1, with 7 bases aligning to TRBD2. V lost 3 bases, J lost 3 bases, and 8 bases stayed unmatched. The CDR3 is 16 amino acids. Germline lookup yields CDR1 LNHNV and CDR2 YYDKDF (reference sequence). CDR3 nucleotides: TGTGCCACCAGCAGTCCCCCCCGGACTAGCTACAATGAGCAGTTCTTC. Protein sequence: CATSSPPRTSYNEQFF.

The chain joins TRBV28 to TRBJ2-1; TRBD1 matches at 8 bases. This CDR3 spans 16 amino acids. V trimming: 6 bases; J trimming: 7 bases; junction bases outside the gene matches: 14. Germline V lookup: CDR1 MDHEN, CDR2 SYDVKM. CDR3 in amino acids: CASRQIGQGLSNEQFF. The DNA for the CDR3 is TGTGCCAGCAGGCAGATCGGACAGGGTCTGTCAAATGAGCAGTTCTTC.

The V gene is TRBV3-1 (or the pseudogene TRBV3-2), the J gene TRBJ1-2, with D perhaps TRBD1 (5 bases). Looked up from germline, CDR1 is LGHDT and CDR2 is YNNKEL (reference sequence). The CDR3 consists of 16 residues. The ends were cut back, 4 bases at V and 3 bases at J, with 18 bases in the middle. The DNA for the CDR3 is TGTGCCAGCAGCCCCACCATCGACAGCGTCCACTATGGCTACACCTTC. Protein sequence: CASSPTIDSVHYGYTF.

The chain carries TRBV6-5 and TRBJ1-2; D is possibly TRBD1 (5 bases). V lost 5 bases to trimming and J lost 8 bases, with 18 bases between them. The germline CDR1 and CDR2 sequences are MNHEY and SVGAGI. This CDR3 is built from 14 residues. The CDR3 reads CASSPTGGIEGYTF. The CDR3 DNA sequence: TGTGCCAGCAGTCCTACCGGGGGAATCGAGGGCTACACCTTC.

The chain links TRBV6-4 to TRBJ2-3; 7 nucleotides agree with TRBD1. Germline values: CDR1 MRHNA, CDR2 SNTAGT. The CDR3 length is 13 residues. J was trimmed by 7 bases and V by 4 bases; bases with no gene match: 5. DNA of the CDR3: TGTGCCAGCAGTGCATCACAGGGGAATACGCAGTATTTT. This gives the protein CASSASQGNTQYF.

The chain recombines TRBV6-5 with TRBJ1-2; 9 bases are a match to TRBD1. The V gene's germline CDR1 is MNHEY and CDR2 SVGAGI. The junction had 10 bases not matched to a gene; V was cut back by 6 bases and J by 8 bases. This CDR3 spans 14 amino acids. CDR3 in amino acids: CASSSGDRVKGYTF. CDR3 in DNA: TGTGCCAGCAGCTCGGGGGACAGGGTGAAGGGCTACACCTTC.

The chain couples TRBV19 to TRBJ1-2, with D perhaps TRBD1 (5 bases). Trimming took 0 bases from V and 4 from J, leaving 15 bases between them. CDR1 is LNHDA and CDR2 is SQIVND in the germline V gene (reference sequence). The CDR3 runs 16 residues. The CDR3 DNA reads as TGTGCCAGTAGTATAGACGGGGGAATCCCCCTCTATGGCTACACCTTC. Translating it yields CASSIDGGIPLYGYTF.

The chain is built from TRBV28 and TRBJ1-2; a weak D match, TRBD1 (5 bases). The CDR3 length is 12 residues. Germline assignment: CDR1 MDHEN and CDR2 SYDVKM. The V end lost 10 bases, the J end lost 7 bases, and 16 bases lay between the germline ends. CDR3 sequence (DNA): TGTGCCACCCATGGGGGGGTTTCTGGCTACACCTTC. Its protein is CATHGGVSGYTF.

J is TRBJ2-5 and V is TRBV25-1; 12 nucleotides match TRBD2. This CDR3 has 16 residues. Germline-derived CDR1 and CDR2 are MGHDK and SYGVNS. Trimming at V came to 5 bases and at J to 4 bases, leaving 8 bases not matched to a gene. CDR3 sequence reads: CASSSPGLAGLETQYF. CDR3 nucleotide sequence: TGTGCCAGCAGTTCTCCCGGACTAGCGGGACTAGAGACCCAGTACTTC.

This clone was detected once. The chain joins TRBV19 to TRBJ1-5, with 9 nucleotides matching TRBD1. The CDR3 totals 16 residues. J was trimmed by 3 bases and V by 3 bases; bases with no gene match: 6. The germline CDR1 and CDR2 sequences are LNHDA and SQIVND (reference sequence). CDR3: CASSIAGTGPNQPQHF. Here the CDR3 DNA reads TGTGCCAGTAGTATCGCCGGGACAGGGCCCAATCAGCCCCAGCATTTT.

This clone was seen just once. The chain links TRBV28 to TRBJ1-2; D call uncertain. The germline V and J ends were trimmed by 5 bases and 4 bases, with 8 bases remaining between them. There are 12 residues in the CDR3. Germline-derived CDR1 and CDR2 are MDHEN and SYDVKM. The CDR3 DNA sequence: TGTGCCAGCAGTCCGGGTATCTATGGCTACACCTTC. Translated, it gives CASSPGIYGYTF.

This chain links TRBV19 with TRBJ2-1, with D tentatively TRBD1 (6 bases). Germline V gene data show CDR1 as LNHDA and CDR2 as SQIVND (reference sequence). V lost 3 bases and J 2 bases, leaving 29 bases between the germline ends. The CDR3 loop spans 21 amino acids. The CDR3 sequence is CASSIGAWRGGRRMTYNEQFF. CDR3 DNA sequence: TGTGCCAGTAGTATCGGGGCGTGGAGAGGGGGACGCCGCATGACCTACAATGAGCAGTTCTTC.

The chain employs TRBV6-5 and TRBJ2-1; TRBD1 might be the D (6 bases). This CDR3 is built from 15 residues. Germline CDR1 MNHEY, CDR2 SVGAGI. V lost 5 bases to trimming and J lost 9 bases, with 20 bases between them. CDR3 nucleotides: TGTGCCAGCAGTAATTCCCCACAGGGATTGGCTGAGCAGTTCTTC. This codes for CASSNSPQGLAEQFF.

This clone was recorded once. V usage is TRBV5-1 and J usage is TRBJ1-4, with D perhaps TRBD1 (6 bases). V lost 4 bases to trimming and J lost 0 bases, with 16 bases between them. This CDR3 contains 17 residues. Germline V gene lookup returns CDR1 SGHRS and CDR2 YFSETQ. CDR3 coding DNA: TGCGCCAGCAGCCCTGGGGGCAGAACCGCAACTAATGAAAAACTGTTTTTT. Its translation: CASSPGGRTATNEKLFF.

This clone was seen only once. This chain uses TRBV2 with TRBJ2-5, with D perhaps matching TRBD2 (6 bases). The ends were cut back, 6 bases at V and 5 bases at J, with 19 bases in the middle. The germline V gene has CDR1 SNHLY and CDR2 FYNNEI. This CDR3 region has 15 residues. CDR3 coding DNA: TGTGCCAGCAGGGGCCCCGATTGGGGGGTTGAGACCCAGTACTTC. It is translated as CASRGPDWGVETQYF.

As for this clone: Other nucleotide sequences from this sample produce the same CDR3. The chain combines TRBV29-1 with TRBJ1-1, with 7 bases lining up with TRBD1. This CDR3 is built from 12 residues. In germline, CDR1 is SQVTM, CDR2 ANQGSEA. J was trimmed by 2 bases and V by 6 bases; bases with no gene match: 3. In DNA, the CDR3 is TGCAGCGTCGGGACAGTTAACACTGAAGCTTTCTTT. Protein sequence: CSVGTVNTEAFF.

On this clone: Within the sample, other DNA sequences also encode this same CDR3. J is TRBJ2-5 and V is TRBV5-1; TRBD2 agrees at 8 bases. CDR3 length: 14 amino acids. After removal of 0 bases from V and 3 bases from J, the junction contained 1 base not matched to a gene. Germline CDR1 is SGHRS and CDR2 is YFSETQ. CDR3 DNA: TGCGCCAGCAGCTTGGTTAGCGGGGAAGAGACCCAGTACTTC. Its protein product is CASSLVSGEETQYF.

V gene TRBV12-3 or TRBV12-4 combines with J gene TRBJ1-5, with 7 bases aligning to TRBD1. The V segment lost 6 bases and the J segment 3 bases; nucleotides outside the gene matches: 2. The CDR3 contains 13 residues. The CDR3 sequence is CASRGQYNQPQHF. As DNA, the CDR3 is TGTGCCAGCAGGGGACAGTACAATCAGCCCCAGCATTTT.

With respect to this clone: The same CDR3 can be traced to other DNA sequences in this sample. The chain combines TRBV5-4 with TRBJ2-1; 7 positions agree with TRBD1. The V gene's germline CDR1 is SGHNT and CDR2 YYREEE (reference sequence). The CDR3 contains 15 residues. J lost 2 bases, V lost 9 bases, and 11 bases had no gene match. In DNA form, the CDR3 reads TGTGCCACCCGAGATCGGCAGGGGGCCTACAATGAGCAGTTCTTC. Protein product: CATRDRQGAYNEQFF.

V usage is TRBV7-3 and J usage is TRBJ1-1; 10 bases are shared with TRBD1. Germline assignment: CDR1 SGHTA and CDR2 FQGTGA. The J segment lost 4 bases and the V segment lost 5 bases, leaving 7 bases of the junction unmatched. The CDR3 has 15 amino acids. CDR3 DNA sequence: TGTGCCAGCAGCAAAGACAGGGGGCCTAGCACTGAAGCTTTCTTT. Translating it yields CASSKDRGPSTEAFF. Complete variable domain (other parts from reference TRBV7-3 and TRBJ1-1): GAGVSQTPSNKVTEKGKYVELRCDPISGHTALYWYRQSLGQGPEFLIYFQGTGAADDSGLPNDRFFAVRPEGSVSTLKIQRTERGDSAVYLCASSKDRGPSTEAFFGQGTRLTVV.

The gene calls are TRBV9 and TRBJ1-4; the match to TRBD1 covers 12 bases. Trimming cost V 4 bases and J 7 bases; bases outside gene matches: 5. Germline lookup yields CDR1 SGDLS and CDR2 YYNGEE. The CDR3 contains 15 residues. The CDR3 reads CASSKTGQGAEKLFF. CDR3 bases: TGTGCCAGCAGCAAAACGGGACAGGGGGCTGAAAAACTGTTTTTT.